These T cell receptor beta chains were read from a single sample in a study of beta chain features in type 1 diabetes. Some clones are missing from TCRdb's copy, which holds only in-frame ones; the method was immunoSEQ multiplex PCR. The table lists roughly 160,000 clones, under 9.5% of them singletons. Sequenced sample: central memory CD4+ T cells from blood. The receptors shown here come from a man in his late teens or twenties with type 1 diabetes. Both conserved end residues are part of each CDR3. D genes are given only for firm matches. A row's size may be missing; if present it is once, few, many or a size class.

cdr3_nt cdr3_aa v_call clone_size d_call j_call
TGCGCCAGCAGCCAAGATCTAGGGGGCGCCTACAATGAGCAGTTCTTC CASSQDLGGAYNEQFF TRBV4-3 few TRBD1 TRBJ2-1
TGTGCCACCCGGAGGGGGCCCTACGAGCAGTACTTC CATRRGPYEQYF TRBV28 - - TRBJ2-7
TGTGCCAGCAGTCCAGGGACAGATACGGGTGGTCTACCCCAGCATTTT CASSPGTDTGGLPQHF TRBV2 - TRBD1 TRBJ1-5
TGTGCCAGCAGGTCCGGGACAGGGTGGTCGGGGCAGTACTTC CASRSGTGWSGQYF TRBV28 - TRBD1 TRBJ2-5
TGTGCCAGCTCACCATTTCGGGGGGACAACAATGAGCAGTTCTTC CASSPFRGDNNEQFF TRBV18 few - TRBJ2-1
TGTGCCAGTAGTATTATCAGCGGGGTGGATGAGCAGTTCTTC CASSIISGVDEQFF TRBV19 few TRBD2 TRBJ2-1
TGTGCCAGCAGCTTGGAAGGGACTAGCGGGAGCGTAAATACGCAGTATTTT CASSLEGTSGSVNTQYF TRBV5-4 few TRBD2 TRBJ2-3
TGCGCCAGCAGCCCAAGGGGGAGCTCTGGGGCCAACGTCCTGACTTTC CASSPRGSSGANVLTF TRBV4-1 - - TRBJ2-6
TGTGCCAGCAGCTTAGGACAGGGTCCCAATGAGCAGTTCTTC CASSLGQGPNEQFF TRBV11-3 - TRBD1 TRBJ2-1
TGTGCCAGCAGCTTAGATAGGGGACTAGCGGGAGAAGAGACCCAGTACTTC CASSLDRGLAGEETQYF TRBV11-2 few TRBD2 TRBJ2-5
TGTGCCAGCAGTGGGGACAGGGGGCGAGAGACCCAGTACTTC CASSGDRGRETQYF TRBV2 few TRBD1 TRBJ2-5
TGTGCCAGCAGCGTAGGAAGTTCAGATGAGCAGTTCTTC CASSVGSSDEQFF TRBV9 many - TRBJ2-1